This TCR beta chain was recovered during a study of blood T cell repertoires in COVID-19 (dated by TCRdb to 2018 to 2021). Context from the whole study: Collaborator samples came from the United States, Italy and Spain and covered acute and convalescent phases of COVID-19. Deeply sampled blood TCRbeta repertoires from subjects exposed to, actively infected with, or recovered from COVID-19 were included in the dataset. The repertoires were released in a freely available public database meant as a resource for research on the immune response to SARS-CoV-2. Sample metadata almost always included a de-identified subject ID, COVID-19 status, age in years and sex. Where available, HLA class I and class II types were taken from metadata supplied by the sample provider and were not determined by assay-based typing. The material from the prospective study consisted of cDNA or gDNA derived from T cells, B-cell-depleted T cells, or PBMCs. Samples came from the ongoing ImmuneRACE study (first 160 participants) plus 1,254 subjects from 6 global collaborators.

Trimming costs V 3 bases and J 8 bases, and their ends lie 8 bases apart. Its CDR3 holds 11 amino acids, cysteine through phenylalanine. Just CDR3 DNA is preserved here, 33 bases in frame from base 1. Per the germline V gene (reference sequence), DFQATT is the CDR1 and SNEGSKA is the CDR2. On the study overall, not on this receptor specifically: The quantity of clinical and demographic metadata differed by source and by participant and was supplied without curation.

In the case of this clone: Its antigen is currently not known. No per-base quality is available; no much larger clone lies one base away.

Samples from volunteer blood donors who had recovered from COVID-19 were contributed by a second Seattle source. The collaborating institutions used their own protocols to collect whole blood in K2EDTA tubes. Collaborator samples were shipped for TCRbeta analysis as frozen whole blood, isolated PBMCs, or DNA extracted from either sample type. The immunoSEQ Assay, a bias-controlled multiplex PCR, was used to amplify TCRbeta CDR3 regions from genomic DNA. Turning to the authors' computational methods: The number of nucleated cells in each sample was estimated by amplification of reference gene primers within the assay. To quantify the absolute abundance of each unique TCRbeta CDR3 rearrangement, sequence reads were collapsed and filtered. For each sample, productive Simpson clonality was calculated as the square root of Simpson's diversity index over productive rearrangements. Held by TCRdb, this immuneACCESS table contains in-frame sequences only and omits some clones. Under half of the omission traces to an unresolved V gene where checked; the cause of the rest is unknown. D and trimming come from the DNA, and the V and J calls and clone size come from that table. Here the sample has 300,000 to 400,000 clones; under 95% occur a single time. Approximately 3.5% of the sample belongs to the ten largest clones.

Sequencing input: peripheral blood. This chain is built from TRBV20-1 and TRBJ2-1; a confident D gene designation cannot be given. The sequence was obtained from a woman between 18 and 29 years old who had recovered from COVID-19. The CDR3 region reads CSARPVDEQFF. The DNA reads TGCAGTGCTAGGCCGGTCGATGAGCAGTTCTTC.